These 21 T cell receptor beta chains were all obtained from the same sample, sequenced in a study of blood T cells in healthy people across ages. A second PCR, run for roughly 7 to 12 cycles, used a sample-barcoded 5' primer plus a J-beta primer mix. TCRdb re-called the 5' RACE reads with MiXCR, one entry per CDR3 protein. This table has under 1,000,000 distinct CDR3 sequences, around 45% appearing once. Sequencing was performed on blood. The receptors were sampled from an elderly man in good health.

On this clonotype itself: The junction departs from germline at one end; a sequencing error may be responsible. V and J are TRBV5-1 and TRBJ2-5, with 10 bases that match TRBD2. Germline V gene sequence: CDR1 SGHRS, CDR2 YFSETQ. The CDR3 totals 16 residues. In nucleotides, the CDR3 is TGCGCCAGCAGCTCGGGACTAGCGAGGGGTAGAGAGACTCAGTACTTC. Protein: CASSSGLARGRETQYF.

The gene calls are TRBV5-1 and TRBJ2-2, with a tentative D call TRBD2 (5 bases). The V gene's germline CDR1 is SGHRS and CDR2 YFSETQ. The CDR3 contains 16 residues. Trimming stripped 0 bases from V and 7 bases from J, with 16 bases between. The CDR3 DNA reads TGCGCCAGCAGCTTGGTTGAGGGAACCCCCATCGGGGAGCTGTTTTTT. Its protein is CASSLVEGTPIGELFF.

The chain is built from TRBV7-2 and TRBJ2-3, with 10 positions matching TRBD2. Germline values: CDR1 SGHTA, CDR2 FQGNSA. Trimming took 5 bases from V and 5 from J; bases not matched to a gene: 10. The CDR3 totals 16 residues. CDR3 DNA: TGTGCCAGCAGCGGAAGAAGCGGGAGGGCAATAGATACGCAGTATTTT. Translation: CASSGRSGRAIDTQYF. The full variable domain, in which reference TRBV7-2 and TRBJ2-3 provide the parts outside the CDR3, is GAGVSQSPSNKVTEKGKDVELRCDPISGHTALYWYRQSLGQGLEFLIYFQGNSAPDKSGLPSDRFSAERTGGSVSTLTIQRTQQEDSAVYLCASSGRSGRAIDTQYFGPGTRLTVL.

This sequence joins TRBV4-3 and TRBJ2-5; D is perhaps TRBD2 (7 bases). With the DNA end fitting TRBJ2-7 better, the J assignment may be wrong. CDR1 LGHNA and CDR2 YSLEER come from the germline V gene. This CDR3 spans 15 amino acids. The DNA of the CDR3 is TGCGCCAGCAGCCAAGGGTCCGGGGGGCCCTACGAGCAGTACTTC. It translates to CASSQGSGGPYEQYF.

The chain has TRBV6-2 or TRBV6-3 and TRBJ1-5; the D gene is possibly TRBD1 (5 bases). Germline V gene lookup returns CDR1 MNHEY and CDR2 SVGEGT. There are 13 residues in the CDR3. The germline V and J ends were trimmed by 10 bases and 6 bases, with 16 bases remaining between them. For the CDR3, the DNA is TGTGCCACAGGCAGGGAGGGAGGTCAGCCCCAGCATTTT. Amino acid sequence: CATGREGGQPQHF.

This clonotype was seen more than once but under ten times. The rearrangement links TRBV6-2 or TRBV6-3 to TRBJ2-7, with 9 bases aligning to TRBD2. The CDR3 runs to 14 residues. The germline CDR1 and CDR2 sequences are MNHEY and SVGEGT. With 5 bases clipped from V and 7 bases from J, the junction kept 9 bases outside the gene matches. For the CDR3, the DNA is TGTGCCAGCAGTCAGCCCGGGACTAGCAATGAGCAGTACTTC. This translates into CASSQPGTSNEQYF.

The chain links TRBV12-5 to TRBJ2-1; D is uncertain. The assigned J gene may be wrong: the sequence end matches TRBJ2-7 better. This CDR3 region has 14 residues. CDR1 LGHNT and CDR2 FRNRAP come from the germline V gene. The DNA for the CDR3 is TGTGCTAGTGGGGTGGGCCAGACTTACAATGAGCAGTACTTC. Its protein is CASGVGQTYNEQYF.

The rearrangement uses TRBV6-2 or TRBV6-3 and TRBJ2-2; maybe TRBD1 (6 bases). From germline, CDR1 is MNHEY and CDR2 SVGEGT. The CDR3 extends over 12 amino acids. Trimming pared 7 bases from V and 6 bases from J, leaving 9 bases between. CDR3 sequence reads: CASTPGAGELFF. The CDR3 coding sequence is TGTGCCAGCACCCCAGGGGCCGGGGAGCTGTTTTTT.

This clonotype showed up just once. This chain connects TRBV11-2 to TRBJ2-6; the D gene could be TRBD1 or TRBD2 (6 bases each). The V end was cut by 2 bases, the J end by 0 bases, with 17 bases between. CDR3 length: 19 residues. The germline V gene has CDR1 SGHAT and CDR2 FQNNGV. Here the CDR3 DNA reads TGTGCCAGCAGCTTACCCCGGACCGGGGGCAGCTCTGGGGCCAACGTCCTGACTTTC. Protein sequence: CASSLPRTGGSSGANVLTF.

J is TRBJ1-4 and V is TRBV2; no reliable D call. The CDR3 consists of 13 residues. The germline V and J ends were trimmed by 8 bases and 5 bases, with 12 bases remaining between them. Germline CDR1 is SNHLY and CDR2 is FYNNEI. The CDR3 reads CASLDGENEKLFF. As DNA, the CDR3 is TGTGCCAGCTTGGACGGGGAGAATGAAAAACTGTTTTTT.

The CDR3 sequence: CSVVSRESYEQYF. Written as DNA, the CDR3 is TGCAGCGTTGTGTCGCGGGAGAGCTACGAGCAGTACTTC. The J gene is TRBJ2-7, the V gene TRBV29-1; 7 bases line up with TRBD2. With 4 bases clipped from V and 3 bases from J, the junction kept 6 bases outside the gene matches. Germline CDR1 is SQVTM and CDR2 is ANQGSEA. The length of the CDR3 is 13 residues.

For this clonotype: Its ends do not fully match the called genes, so a read error is possible. The chain uses TRBV25-1 and TRBJ2-7; TRBD1 agrees at 10 bases. This CDR3 comprises 15 residues. Looked up from germline, CDR1 is MGHDK and CDR2 is SYGVNS. CDR3 sequence reads: CVSSDTGTGVYEQYF. The CDR3, as DNA: TGTGTCAGCAGTGACACCGGGACAGGGGTCTACGAGCAGTACTTC.

This clonotype was seen more than once but under ten times. V and J are TRBV29-1 and TRBJ2-7; a weak D match, TRBD1 (5 bases). This CDR3 has 12 amino acids. CDR1 and CDR2 (germline): SQVTM, ANQGSEA. The V gene lost 7 bases and the J gene lost 2 bases, with 12 bases spanning the gap. This CDR3 is CSAQEPPYEQYF. The DNA of the CDR3 is TGCAGCGCACAGGAACCCCCCTACGAGCAGTACTTC.

This chain joins TRBV29-1 and TRBJ1-4; 8 bases match TRBD1. V dropped 8 bases and J dropped 4; count of bases not matched to a gene: 9. CDR3 size: 14 residues. The V gene's germline CDR1 is SQVTM and CDR2 ANQGSEA. The CDR3: CSIIRTGFNEKLFF. As DNA, the CDR3 is TGCAGCATTATCAGGACAGGGTTTAATGAAAAACTGTTTTTT.

The rearrangement uses TRBV5-1 and TRBJ2-1; D is possibly TRBD1 or TRBD2 (5 bases each). Trimming took 3 bases from V and 8 from J, leaving 21 bases between them. The germline CDR1 and CDR2 sequences are SGHRS and YFSETQ. The CDR3 has 16 amino acids. CDR3 sequence reads: CASSSGPGRSGDEQFF. In DNA form, the CDR3 reads TGCGCCAGCAGCTCCGGACCGGGACGGTCCGGCGATGAGCAGTTCTTC.

Comments on this clonotype: A read error may produce the germline difference seen at one junction end. V gene TRBV4-3 combines with J gene TRBJ2-7; D is unresolved. The germline V gene has CDR1 LGHNA and CDR2 YSLEER. This CDR3 comprises 14 residues. CDR3 region: CVSSQDNGFGEQYF. The DNA for the CDR3 is TGCGTCAGCAGCCAAGATAACGGGTTCGGGGAGCAGTACTTC.

The chain joins TRBV29-1 to TRBJ1-5; 7 nucleotides match TRBD1. V lost 5 bases, J lost 7 bases, and 8 bases stayed unmatched. The CDR3 runs to 13 residues. CDR1 is SQVTM and CDR2 is ANQGSEA in the germline V gene. The CDR3 here is CSVRDSVRQPQHF. For the CDR3, the DNA is TGCAGCGTTCGGGACAGCGTTAGGCAGCCCCAGCATTTT.

The chain couples TRBV29-1 to TRBJ1-4; 7 bases map to TRBD1. The trim removed 2 bases at V and 3 bases at J, leaving 6 bases unmatched. CDR1 is SQVTM and CDR2 is ANQGSEA in the germline V gene. The CDR3 runs 15 residues. CDR3 nucleotide sequence: TGCAGCGTTGAATCCCCAGGGGGGCCTAATGAAAAACTGTTTTTT. Its translation is CSVESPGGPNEKLFF.

This clonotype was picked up many times. The CDR3 DNA reads TGTGCCAGCAGCTTTCAGTTGGATACGCAGTATTTT. Encoded protein: CASSFQLDTQYF. The rearrangement links TRBV7-2 to TRBJ2-3, with D uncertain. This CDR3 is built from 12 residues. V was cut by 3 bases and J by 6 bases, with 7 bases left in between. Looked up from germline, CDR1 is SGHTA and CDR2 is FQGNSA. The variable domain in full, completed from reference TRBV7-2 and TRBJ2-3, reads GAGVSQSPSNKVTEKGKDVELRCDPISGHTALYWYRQSLGQGLEFLIYFQGNSAPDKSGLPSDRFSAERTGGSVSTLTIQRTQQEDSAVYLCASSFQLDTQYFGPGTRLTVL.

The chain has TRBV4-3 and TRBJ2-7, with 9 bases that match TRBD1. This CDR3 region has 17 residues. Losses at the gene ends were 1 base for V and 6 bases for J; bases not matched to a gene: 13. Germline assignment: CDR1 LGHNA and CDR2 YSLEER. The chain's CDR3 is CASSQGGSGQGPSEQYF. CDR3 DNA sequence: TGCGCCAGCAGCCAAGGTGGCTCGGGACAGGGACCTTCCGAGCAGTACTTC.

The chain recombines TRBV11-2 with TRBJ2-1; 10 bases match TRBD2. This CDR3 is 15 amino acids long. With 3 bases clipped from V and 8 bases from J, the junction kept 7 bases outside the gene matches. Germline CDR1 reads SGHAT; CDR2 reads FQNNGV. CDR3 loop: CASSLSGRDTDEQFF. The CDR3 nucleotides are TGTGCCAGCAGCTTGAGCGGGAGGGATACGGATGAGCAGTTCTTC.